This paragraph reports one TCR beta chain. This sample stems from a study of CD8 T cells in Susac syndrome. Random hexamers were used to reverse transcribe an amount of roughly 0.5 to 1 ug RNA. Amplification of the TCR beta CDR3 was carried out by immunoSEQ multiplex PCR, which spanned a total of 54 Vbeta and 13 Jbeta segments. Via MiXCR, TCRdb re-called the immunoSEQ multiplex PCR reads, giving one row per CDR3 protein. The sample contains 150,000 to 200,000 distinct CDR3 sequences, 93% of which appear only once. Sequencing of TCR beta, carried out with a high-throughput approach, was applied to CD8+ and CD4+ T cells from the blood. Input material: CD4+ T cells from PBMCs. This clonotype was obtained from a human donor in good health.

The CDR3 region is CASSFDRGHRSTQYF. As DNA, the CDR3 is TGTGCCAGCAGTTTCGACAGGGGGCACCGAAGTACGCAGTATTTT. The chain carries TRBV6-6 and TRBJ2-3, with TRBD1 matching over 10 bases. Germline V CDR1 and CDR2: MNHNY, SVGAGI (reference sequence). The CDR3 sequence is 15 residues long. The ends lost 4 bases at V and 8 bases at J; junction bases unmatched: 9.